The 3 T cell receptor beta chains given below trace back to one sample, sequenced in a study of T cell responses to AZD1222 COVID-19 vaccine. The protocol was immunoSEQ multiplex PCR, while the TCRdb copy is restricted to in-frame clones and leaves out a portion. The sample records some 150,000 clones, just over 90% being singletons. Sequenced here: peripheral blood, sampled 28 days after the second AZD1222 dose. The source of these receptors is an adult who received the AZD1222 COVID-19 vaccine.

The rearrangement links TRBV12-3 or TRBV12-4 to TRBJ2-2; no reliable D call. CDR3 length equals 11 residues. The V end lost 4 bases, the J end lost 6 bases, and 3 bases lay between the germline ends. The CDR3 sequence: CASSSSGELFF. The CDR3 DNA follows: TGTGCCAGCAGTTCGTCCGGGGAGCTGTTTTTT.

CDR3 nucleotide sequence: TGTGCCAGCAGGGCGGGAGTCAGGGATACGCAGTATTTT. This encodes CASRAGVRDTQYF. The chain employs TRBV5-4 and TRBJ2-3; 7 nucleotides align to TRBD2. The CDR3 length is 13 residues. CDR1 and CDR2 (germline): SGHNT, YYREEE (reference sequence). J lost 6 bases, V lost 5 bases, and 6 bases had no gene match. The variable domain in full, completed from reference TRBV5-4 and TRBJ2-3, reads ETGVTQSPTHLIKTRGQQVTLRCSSQSGHNTVSWYQQALGQGPQFIFQYYREEENGRGNFPPRFSGLQFPNYSSELNVNALELDDSALYLCASRAGVRDTQYFGPGTRLTVL.

The V and J genes are TRBV21-1 and TRBJ1-2; the table's D call TRBD1 went unverified against the DNA. TRBV21-1 is termed a pseudogene. The CDR3 spans 19 residues. The CDR3: CASSKALGRGSRKNYGYTF. For the CDR3, the DNA is TGTGCCAGCAGCAAAGCGCTGGGCAGGGGGTCTCGGAAAAACTATGGCTACACCTTC.